This TCR beta chain was profiled in a study of early T cells in non-severe SARS-CoV-2 infection. Study at large: Sequencing input comprised bulk RNA from unsorted whole blood; chain pairing was not available.

V lost 3 bases, J lost 10 bases, and 11 bases stayed unmatched. Per germline, CDR1 SGHDN and CDR2 FVKESK. This CDR3 has 16 residues. Separate cDNA molecules each had unique molecular identifiers attached to them. TCRdb passed the 5' RACE reads through MiXCR, listing each CDR3 protein once. The sample shows roughly 50,000 distinct CDR3 sequences, over 7% of them seen only once. The specimen was whole blood. The chain recombines TRBV14 with TRBJ1-6; 8 positions match TRBD1. This TCR was recovered from an adult who was a healthcare worker with PCR-confirmed SARS-CoV-2 infection or an uninfected control (not recorded which). CDR3 DNA: TGTGCCAGCAGCCAGATCGGGACAGGAGGAAGGTCACCCCTCCACTTT. It yields the protein CASSQIGTGGRSPLHF.